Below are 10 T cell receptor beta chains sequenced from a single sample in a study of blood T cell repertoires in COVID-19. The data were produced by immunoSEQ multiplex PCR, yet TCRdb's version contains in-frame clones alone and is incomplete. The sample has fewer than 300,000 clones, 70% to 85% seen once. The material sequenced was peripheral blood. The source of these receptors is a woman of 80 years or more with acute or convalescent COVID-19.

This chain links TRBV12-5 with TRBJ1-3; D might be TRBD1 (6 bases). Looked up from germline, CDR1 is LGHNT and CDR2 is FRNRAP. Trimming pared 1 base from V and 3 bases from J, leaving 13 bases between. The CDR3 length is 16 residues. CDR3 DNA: TGTGCTAGTGGTTTGGCCTATACAGGGTATGGAAACACCATATATTTT. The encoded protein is CASGLAYTGYGNTIYF. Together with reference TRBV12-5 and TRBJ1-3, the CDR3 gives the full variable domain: DARVTQTPRHKVTEMGQEVTMRCQPILGHNTVFWYRQTMMQGLELLAYFRNRAPLDDSGMPKDRFSAEMPDATLATLKIQPSEPRDSAVYFCASGLAYTGYGNTIYFGEGSWLTVV.

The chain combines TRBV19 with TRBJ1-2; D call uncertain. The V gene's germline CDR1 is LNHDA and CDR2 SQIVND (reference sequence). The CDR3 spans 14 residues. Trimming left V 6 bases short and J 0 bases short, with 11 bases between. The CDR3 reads CASRSTEANYGYTF. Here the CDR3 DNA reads TGTGCCAGTAGGTCAACGGAGGCTAACTATGGCTACACCTTC.

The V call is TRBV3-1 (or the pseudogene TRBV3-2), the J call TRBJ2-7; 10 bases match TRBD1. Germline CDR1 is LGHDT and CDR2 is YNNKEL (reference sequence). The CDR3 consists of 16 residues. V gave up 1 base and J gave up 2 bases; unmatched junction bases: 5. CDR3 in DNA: TGTGCCAGCAGCCAAGGCACCGGGACAGGGGCCTACGAGCAGTACTTC. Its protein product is CASSQGTGTGAYEQYF.

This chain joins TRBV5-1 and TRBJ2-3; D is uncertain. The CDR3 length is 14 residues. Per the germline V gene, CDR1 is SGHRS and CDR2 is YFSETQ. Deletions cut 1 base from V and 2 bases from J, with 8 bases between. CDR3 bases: TGCGCCAGCAGCTTGACTACCTACACAGATACGCAGTATTTT. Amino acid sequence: CASSLTTYTDTQYF. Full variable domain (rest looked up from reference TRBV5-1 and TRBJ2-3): KAGVTQTPRYLIKTRGQQVTLSCSPISGHRSVSWYQQTPGQGLQFLFEYFSETQRNKGNFPGRFSGRQFSNSRSEMNVSTLELGDSALYLCASSLTTYTDTQYFGPGTRLTVL.

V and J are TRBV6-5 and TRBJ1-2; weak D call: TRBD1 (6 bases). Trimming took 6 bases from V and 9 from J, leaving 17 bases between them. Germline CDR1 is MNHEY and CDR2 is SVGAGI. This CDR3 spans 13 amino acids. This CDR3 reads CASRLRGGLSYTF. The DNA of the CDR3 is TGTGCCAGCAGATTAAGGGGGGGCCTGAGCTACACCTTC.

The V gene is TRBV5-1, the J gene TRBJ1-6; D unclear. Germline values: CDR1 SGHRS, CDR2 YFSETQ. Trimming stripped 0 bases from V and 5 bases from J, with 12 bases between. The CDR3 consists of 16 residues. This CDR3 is CASSLGARYDNSPLHF. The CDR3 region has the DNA TGCGCCAGCAGCTTGGGCGCCCGCTACGATAATTCACCCCTCCACTTT.

The CDR3 region has the DNA TGTGCCAGCACCAGAAGGACTAGCGGGGGGGCGTTGAATGAGCAGTTCTTC. Encoded protein: CASTRRTSGGALNEQFF. V usage is TRBV2 and J usage is TRBJ2-1; 15 bases map to TRBD2. The CDR3 runs 17 residues. Germline V CDR1 and CDR2: SNHLY, FYNNEI. V lost 7 bases to trimming and J lost 7 bases; unmatched junction nucleotides: 11.

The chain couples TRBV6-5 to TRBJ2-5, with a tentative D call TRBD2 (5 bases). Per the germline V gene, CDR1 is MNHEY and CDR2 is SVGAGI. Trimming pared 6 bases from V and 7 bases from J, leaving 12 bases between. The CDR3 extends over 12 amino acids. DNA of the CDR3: TGTGCCAGCAGGGATCTTCGGGGGACCCAGTACTTC. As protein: CASRDLRGTQYF.

The CDR3 sequence is CSVDLAGVRNEQFF. The CDR3 coding sequence is TGCAGCGTTGACTTAGCGGGAGTGCGGAATGAGCAGTTCTTC. J is TRBJ2-1 and V is TRBV29-1; TRBD2 agrees at 9 bases. Germline V CDR1 and CDR2: SQVTM, ANQGSEA. Unmatched junction bases numbered 7, after V lost 3 bases and J lost 7 bases. The CDR3 totals 14 residues.

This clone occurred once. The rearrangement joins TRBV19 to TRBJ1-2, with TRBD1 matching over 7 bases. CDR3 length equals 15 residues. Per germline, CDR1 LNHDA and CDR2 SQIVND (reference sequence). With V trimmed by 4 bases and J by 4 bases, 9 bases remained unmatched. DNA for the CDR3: TGTGCCAGTAGTAGACCGGGACAGTATTTCTATGGCTACACCTTC. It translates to CASSRPGQYFYGYTF.